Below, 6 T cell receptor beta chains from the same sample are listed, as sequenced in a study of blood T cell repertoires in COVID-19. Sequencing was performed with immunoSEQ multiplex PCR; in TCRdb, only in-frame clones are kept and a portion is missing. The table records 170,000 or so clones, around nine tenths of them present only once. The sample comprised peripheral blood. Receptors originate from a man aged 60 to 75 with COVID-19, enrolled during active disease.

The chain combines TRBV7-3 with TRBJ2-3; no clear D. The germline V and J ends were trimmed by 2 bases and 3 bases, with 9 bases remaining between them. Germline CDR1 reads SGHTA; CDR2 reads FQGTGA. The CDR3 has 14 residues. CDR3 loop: CASSLSWATDTQYF. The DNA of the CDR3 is TGTGCCAGCAGCTTATCTTGGGCGACAGATACGCAGTATTTT.

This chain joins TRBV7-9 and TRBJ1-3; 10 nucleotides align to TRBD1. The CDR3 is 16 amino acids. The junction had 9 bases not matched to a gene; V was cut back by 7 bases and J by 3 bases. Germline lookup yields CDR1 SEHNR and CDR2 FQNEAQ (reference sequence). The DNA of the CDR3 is TGTGCCAGCACCAAGACAGGGGGCTTTGGTGGAAACACCATATATTTT. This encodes CASTKTGGFGGNTIYF.

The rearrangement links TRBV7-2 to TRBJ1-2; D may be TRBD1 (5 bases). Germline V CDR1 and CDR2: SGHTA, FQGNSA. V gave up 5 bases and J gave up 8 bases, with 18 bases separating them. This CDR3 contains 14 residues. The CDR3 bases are TGTGCCAGCAGCCTAGGACTCAATCCAGGGGGCTACACCTTC. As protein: CASSLGLNPGGYTF.

The CDR3 nucleotides are TGTGCCAGCAGCTTAGCGCGTGGGCAGGGTCAGCCCCAGCATTTT. Translation gives CASSLARGQGQPQHF. V gene TRBV7-8 combines with J gene TRBJ1-5; possibly TRBD1 for D (5 bases). V was trimmed by 0 bases and J by 6 bases, leaving 12 bases between them. This CDR3 has 15 amino acids. Germline V lookup: CDR1 SGHVS, CDR2 FQNEAQ.

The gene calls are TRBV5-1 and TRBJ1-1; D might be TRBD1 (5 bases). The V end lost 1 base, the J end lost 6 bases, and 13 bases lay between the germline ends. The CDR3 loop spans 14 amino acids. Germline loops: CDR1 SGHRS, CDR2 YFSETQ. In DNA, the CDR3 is TGCGCCAGCAGCTTGATTGGGGGGGAGGCTGAAGCTTTCTTT. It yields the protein CASSLIGGEAEAFF.

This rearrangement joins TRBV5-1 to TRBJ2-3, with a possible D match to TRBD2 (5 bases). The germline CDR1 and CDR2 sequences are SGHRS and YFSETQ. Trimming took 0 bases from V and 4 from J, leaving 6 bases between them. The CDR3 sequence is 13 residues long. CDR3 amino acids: CASSLGGADTQYF. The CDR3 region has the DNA TGCGCCAGCAGCTTGGGGGGAGCAGATACGCAGTATTTT.